The 31 T cell receptor beta chains reported below all come from one sample, sequenced in a study of monozygotic twins with inflammatory bowel disease. From its re-call of the 5' RACE reads, TCRdb lists each CDR3 protein once, without DNA. Recorded for this sample: over 350,000 distinct CDR3 sequences. Specimen: blood. The source is a human donor with ulcerative colitis or Crohn's disease, or a healthy co-twin of an affected twin (not recorded which).

The chain uses TRBV19 and TRBJ2-7; TCRdb picks TRBD2, but there is no DNA to check that call. The CDR3 runs 14 residues. CDR1 LNHDA and CDR2 SQIVND come from the germline V gene (reference sequence). The CDR3 loop reads CATGEDPGSYEQYF.

The chain uses TRBV3-1 and TRBJ2-2. This CDR3 is built from 14 residues. The germline V gene has CDR1 LGHDT and CDR2 YNNKEL (reference sequence). CDR3 in amino acids: CASSPYREAGELFF.

The J gene is TRBJ1-1, the V gene TRBV7-6; TCRdb calls TRBD1, which cannot be checked without DNA. The CDR3 contains 13 residues. The germline CDR1 and CDR2 sequences are SGHVS and FNYEAQ. Here the CDR3 reads CASSRGQITEAFF.

This chain links TRBV5-1 with TRBJ2-5; as DNA is missing, the TRBD2 call by TCRdb cannot be tested. This CDR3 contains 15 residues. Germline CDR1 reads SGHRS; CDR2 reads YFSETQ. The CDR3 sequence is CASSFLDSPGETQYF.

The rearrangement uses TRBV12-3 or TRBV12-4 and TRBJ1-6; checking the TCRdb D call of TRBD1 is not possible without DNA. This CDR3 region has 15 residues. This CDR3 is CASSLRPGQGSPLHF.

The gene calls are TRBV7-9 and TRBJ1-1. CDR3 size: 13 residues. Looked up from germline, CDR1 is SEHNR and CDR2 is FQNEAQ (reference sequence). CDR3 sequence reads: CASLDFGGTEAFF.

The CDR3 protein is CASSGRQGATNEKLFF. The rearrangement joins TRBV5-1 to TRBJ1-4; the D call from TCRdb, TRBD1, cannot be confirmed without DNA. The CDR3 spans 16 residues. Germline CDR1 is SGHRS and CDR2 is YFSETQ.

The gene calls are TRBV5-1 and TRBJ2-5. Germline V lookup: CDR1 SGHRS, CDR2 YFSETQ. This CDR3 region has 14 residues. This CDR3 is CASSLDRSQETQYF.

V usage is TRBV6-5 and J usage is TRBJ2-5. The CDR3 loop spans 14 amino acids. Looked up from germline, CDR1 is MNHEY and CDR2 is SVGAGI. CDR3 region: CASSYSGGVETQYF.

The chain recombines TRBV3-1 with TRBJ2-3; TCRdb's assignment of TRBD1 cannot be checked, as there is no DNA. The CDR3 contains 17 residues. CDR1 and CDR2 from the germline V gene are LGHDT and YNNKEL (reference sequence). CDR3 region: CASSQDWPGGATDTQYF.

The J gene is TRBJ2-5, the V gene TRBV5-1; the TCRdb D gene call, TRBD1, has no DNA to confirm it. CDR3 length equals 15 residues. Germline loops: CDR1 SGHRS, CDR2 YFSETQ. The CDR3 region is CASSSRLGGQETQYF.

The V and J genes are TRBV5-1 and TRBJ2-1; the TCRdb D gene call, TRBD2, has no DNA to confirm it. The CDR3 has 12 amino acids. CDR1 is SGHRS and CDR2 is YFSETQ in the germline V gene. CDR3 loop: CASSLGGLASIF.

This chain connects TRBV18 to TRBJ1-1. The CDR3 contains 15 residues. Germline values: CDR1 KGHSH, CDR2 LQKENI. CDR3 protein: CASSPTGRPNTEAFF.

The J gene is TRBJ2-7, the V gene TRBV4-2; the D call of TRBD1 rests on TCRdb alone, since no DNA is present to check it. This CDR3 has 14 residues. The V gene's germline CDR1 is LGHNA and CDR2 YNFKEQ. Here the CDR3 reads CASSRDRGFYEQYF.

This chain uses TRBV6-1 with TRBJ2-6; without DNA, the TCRdb call of TRBD1 cannot be checked. The CDR3 is made up of 15 amino acids. Germline-derived CDR1 and CDR2 are MNHNS and SASEGT. CDR3 amino acids: CASSDWGRGANVLTF.

The V gene is TRBV11-2, the J gene TRBJ2-1. This CDR3 has 15 residues. Looked up from germline, CDR1 is SGHAT and CDR2 is FQNNGV. CDR3 amino acids: CASSRTPDTYNEQFF.

The V and J genes are TRBV7-2 and TRBJ2-2; absent DNA, TCRdb's TRBD1 call cannot be checked. The germline gives CDR1 SGHTA, CDR2 FQGNSA. This CDR3 region has 17 residues. This chain's CDR3 is CASSLPRTGGNTGELFF.

The chain employs TRBV12-3 or TRBV12-4 and TRBJ2-3; absent DNA, TCRdb's TRBD2 call cannot be checked. There are 17 residues in the CDR3. The CDR3 loop reads CASSLRRTSGGQDTQYF.

The gene calls are TRBV7-9 and TRBJ2-5; the TRBD1 assignment by TCRdb is unverifiable without DNA. The CDR3 contains 15 residues. CDR1 SEHNR and CDR2 FQNEAQ come from the germline V gene (reference sequence). CDR3 loop: CASSPPGTTQETQYF.

This sequence joins TRBV4-2 and TRBJ2-7; there is no DNA to check the TCRdb D call of TRBD2. CDR3 length: 15 amino acids. Germline CDR1 LGHNA, CDR2 YNFKEQ. CDR3 in amino acids: CASRPTLAGYYEQYF.

The chain joins TRBV4-3 to TRBJ2-7; TCRdb gives TRBD2 as the D gene, but with no DNA this cannot be confirmed. The CDR3 runs to 15 residues. Germline loops: CDR1 LGHNA, CDR2 YSLEER. Here the CDR3 reads CASSQGPDSTYEQYF.

The chain employs TRBV4-3 and TRBJ1-1. CDR3 length: 15 amino acids. Per the germline V gene, CDR1 is LGHNA and CDR2 is YSLEER. The CDR3 spells CASSQGRIMNTEAFF.

The V call is TRBV5-4, the J call TRBJ2-2; TCRdb selects TRBD2, and the lack of DNA leaves this call unchecked. There are 16 residues in the CDR3. The germline CDR1 and CDR2 sequences are SGHNT and YYREEE (reference sequence). The CDR3 region is CASSYPRRGATGELFF.

The chain links TRBV20-1 to TRBJ2-2; checking the TCRdb D call of TRBD1 is not possible without DNA. Per the germline V gene, CDR1 is DFQATT and CDR2 is SNEGSKA (reference sequence). This CDR3 is 14 amino acids long. The CDR3 reads CSASLTGATGELFF.

The chain employs TRBV28 and TRBJ2-7; TCRdb names TRBD1, which stays unverified in the absence of DNA. CDR1 and CDR2 (germline): MDHEN, SYDVKM. This CDR3 spans 12 amino acids. CDR3 protein: CASRGVPYEQYF.

J is TRBJ1-1 and V is TRBV5-1; the D gene TCRdb calls, TRBD1, cannot be checked with no DNA. Germline loops: CDR1 SGHRS, CDR2 YFSETQ. The CDR3 runs 15 residues. The CDR3 is CASSPRDRGRTEAFF.

The chain couples TRBV5-1 to TRBJ1-1; TCRdb selects TRBD1, and the lack of DNA leaves this call unchecked. The CDR3 covers 16 residues. The germline CDR1 and CDR2 sequences are SGHRS and YFSETQ. The CDR3 sequence is CASSRNNGQGPTEALF.

The rearrangement links TRBV11-1 to TRBJ2-2; TCRdb designates TRBD1, a call that cannot be tested without DNA. The CDR3 is made up of 16 amino acids. Germline lookup yields CDR1 SGHAT and CDR2 FQDESV (reference sequence). CDR3 loop: CASSPISDRGSGELFF.

The rearrangement uses TRBV20-1 and TRBJ2-2; TCRdb's assignment of TRBD1 cannot be checked, as there is no DNA. Germline CDR1 reads DFQATT; CDR2 reads SNEGSKA (reference sequence). The CDR3 has 15 amino acids. This CDR3 is CSASNRARGTGELFF.

The chain recombines TRBV29-1 with TRBJ2-7; TCRdb names TRBD2, which stays unverified in the absence of DNA. The CDR3 has 12 residues. From germline, CDR1 is SQVTM and CDR2 ANQGSEA. CDR3 amino acids: CSVEEAGREQYF.

The genes are TRBV6-2 or TRBV6-3 and TRBJ2-7; TCRdb's D call, TRBD1, is unchecked because there is no DNA. The CDR3 runs 15 residues. Looked up from germline, CDR1 is MNHEY and CDR2 is SVGEGT. This CDR3 is CASLPTGTGGYEQYF.